The sequence of this T cell receptor beta chain was determined in a study of T cells in Graves' hyperthyroidism and ophthalmopathy. Study background: Once the initial diagnosis was made, peripheral blood was obtained before any treatment.

The study's findings and limits: Onset of ophthalmopathy came a median about 6.5 months after the model predicted it.

This clonotype occurred a few times. What it recognizes is unknown. Diagnoses were made from clinical symptoms, serum measures (thyroxine and TRAb), thyroid ultrasound and orbital computed tomography. PBMCs were obtained from about 9 ml fresh peripheral blood. Germline V gives CDR1 LGHNA, CDR2 YSLEER. With 0 bases removed from V and 2 bases from J, the gap between germline ends came to 7 bases. CDR3 length: 14 residues. The investigators amplified TCR beta CDR3 regions from RNA transcripts. The primer set for the first-round RT-PCR of the TCR CDR3 was HTBI. TCRdb redid the calling of the multiplex PCR reads with MiXCR, one entry per CDR3 protein. This sample yields more than 500,000 distinct CDR3 sequences, of which about 15% are seen a single time; approximately 30% belongs to the top ten.

The chain combines TRBV4-3 with TRBJ1-2, with D possibly matching TRBD1 (5 bases). This TCR came from a woman in her thirties with Graves' ophthalmopathy. Sequenced sample: blood. The CDR3 loop reads CASSQEQGNYGYTF. Written as DNA, the CDR3 is TGCGCCAGCAGCCAAGAGCAGGGAAACTATGGCTACACCTTC.